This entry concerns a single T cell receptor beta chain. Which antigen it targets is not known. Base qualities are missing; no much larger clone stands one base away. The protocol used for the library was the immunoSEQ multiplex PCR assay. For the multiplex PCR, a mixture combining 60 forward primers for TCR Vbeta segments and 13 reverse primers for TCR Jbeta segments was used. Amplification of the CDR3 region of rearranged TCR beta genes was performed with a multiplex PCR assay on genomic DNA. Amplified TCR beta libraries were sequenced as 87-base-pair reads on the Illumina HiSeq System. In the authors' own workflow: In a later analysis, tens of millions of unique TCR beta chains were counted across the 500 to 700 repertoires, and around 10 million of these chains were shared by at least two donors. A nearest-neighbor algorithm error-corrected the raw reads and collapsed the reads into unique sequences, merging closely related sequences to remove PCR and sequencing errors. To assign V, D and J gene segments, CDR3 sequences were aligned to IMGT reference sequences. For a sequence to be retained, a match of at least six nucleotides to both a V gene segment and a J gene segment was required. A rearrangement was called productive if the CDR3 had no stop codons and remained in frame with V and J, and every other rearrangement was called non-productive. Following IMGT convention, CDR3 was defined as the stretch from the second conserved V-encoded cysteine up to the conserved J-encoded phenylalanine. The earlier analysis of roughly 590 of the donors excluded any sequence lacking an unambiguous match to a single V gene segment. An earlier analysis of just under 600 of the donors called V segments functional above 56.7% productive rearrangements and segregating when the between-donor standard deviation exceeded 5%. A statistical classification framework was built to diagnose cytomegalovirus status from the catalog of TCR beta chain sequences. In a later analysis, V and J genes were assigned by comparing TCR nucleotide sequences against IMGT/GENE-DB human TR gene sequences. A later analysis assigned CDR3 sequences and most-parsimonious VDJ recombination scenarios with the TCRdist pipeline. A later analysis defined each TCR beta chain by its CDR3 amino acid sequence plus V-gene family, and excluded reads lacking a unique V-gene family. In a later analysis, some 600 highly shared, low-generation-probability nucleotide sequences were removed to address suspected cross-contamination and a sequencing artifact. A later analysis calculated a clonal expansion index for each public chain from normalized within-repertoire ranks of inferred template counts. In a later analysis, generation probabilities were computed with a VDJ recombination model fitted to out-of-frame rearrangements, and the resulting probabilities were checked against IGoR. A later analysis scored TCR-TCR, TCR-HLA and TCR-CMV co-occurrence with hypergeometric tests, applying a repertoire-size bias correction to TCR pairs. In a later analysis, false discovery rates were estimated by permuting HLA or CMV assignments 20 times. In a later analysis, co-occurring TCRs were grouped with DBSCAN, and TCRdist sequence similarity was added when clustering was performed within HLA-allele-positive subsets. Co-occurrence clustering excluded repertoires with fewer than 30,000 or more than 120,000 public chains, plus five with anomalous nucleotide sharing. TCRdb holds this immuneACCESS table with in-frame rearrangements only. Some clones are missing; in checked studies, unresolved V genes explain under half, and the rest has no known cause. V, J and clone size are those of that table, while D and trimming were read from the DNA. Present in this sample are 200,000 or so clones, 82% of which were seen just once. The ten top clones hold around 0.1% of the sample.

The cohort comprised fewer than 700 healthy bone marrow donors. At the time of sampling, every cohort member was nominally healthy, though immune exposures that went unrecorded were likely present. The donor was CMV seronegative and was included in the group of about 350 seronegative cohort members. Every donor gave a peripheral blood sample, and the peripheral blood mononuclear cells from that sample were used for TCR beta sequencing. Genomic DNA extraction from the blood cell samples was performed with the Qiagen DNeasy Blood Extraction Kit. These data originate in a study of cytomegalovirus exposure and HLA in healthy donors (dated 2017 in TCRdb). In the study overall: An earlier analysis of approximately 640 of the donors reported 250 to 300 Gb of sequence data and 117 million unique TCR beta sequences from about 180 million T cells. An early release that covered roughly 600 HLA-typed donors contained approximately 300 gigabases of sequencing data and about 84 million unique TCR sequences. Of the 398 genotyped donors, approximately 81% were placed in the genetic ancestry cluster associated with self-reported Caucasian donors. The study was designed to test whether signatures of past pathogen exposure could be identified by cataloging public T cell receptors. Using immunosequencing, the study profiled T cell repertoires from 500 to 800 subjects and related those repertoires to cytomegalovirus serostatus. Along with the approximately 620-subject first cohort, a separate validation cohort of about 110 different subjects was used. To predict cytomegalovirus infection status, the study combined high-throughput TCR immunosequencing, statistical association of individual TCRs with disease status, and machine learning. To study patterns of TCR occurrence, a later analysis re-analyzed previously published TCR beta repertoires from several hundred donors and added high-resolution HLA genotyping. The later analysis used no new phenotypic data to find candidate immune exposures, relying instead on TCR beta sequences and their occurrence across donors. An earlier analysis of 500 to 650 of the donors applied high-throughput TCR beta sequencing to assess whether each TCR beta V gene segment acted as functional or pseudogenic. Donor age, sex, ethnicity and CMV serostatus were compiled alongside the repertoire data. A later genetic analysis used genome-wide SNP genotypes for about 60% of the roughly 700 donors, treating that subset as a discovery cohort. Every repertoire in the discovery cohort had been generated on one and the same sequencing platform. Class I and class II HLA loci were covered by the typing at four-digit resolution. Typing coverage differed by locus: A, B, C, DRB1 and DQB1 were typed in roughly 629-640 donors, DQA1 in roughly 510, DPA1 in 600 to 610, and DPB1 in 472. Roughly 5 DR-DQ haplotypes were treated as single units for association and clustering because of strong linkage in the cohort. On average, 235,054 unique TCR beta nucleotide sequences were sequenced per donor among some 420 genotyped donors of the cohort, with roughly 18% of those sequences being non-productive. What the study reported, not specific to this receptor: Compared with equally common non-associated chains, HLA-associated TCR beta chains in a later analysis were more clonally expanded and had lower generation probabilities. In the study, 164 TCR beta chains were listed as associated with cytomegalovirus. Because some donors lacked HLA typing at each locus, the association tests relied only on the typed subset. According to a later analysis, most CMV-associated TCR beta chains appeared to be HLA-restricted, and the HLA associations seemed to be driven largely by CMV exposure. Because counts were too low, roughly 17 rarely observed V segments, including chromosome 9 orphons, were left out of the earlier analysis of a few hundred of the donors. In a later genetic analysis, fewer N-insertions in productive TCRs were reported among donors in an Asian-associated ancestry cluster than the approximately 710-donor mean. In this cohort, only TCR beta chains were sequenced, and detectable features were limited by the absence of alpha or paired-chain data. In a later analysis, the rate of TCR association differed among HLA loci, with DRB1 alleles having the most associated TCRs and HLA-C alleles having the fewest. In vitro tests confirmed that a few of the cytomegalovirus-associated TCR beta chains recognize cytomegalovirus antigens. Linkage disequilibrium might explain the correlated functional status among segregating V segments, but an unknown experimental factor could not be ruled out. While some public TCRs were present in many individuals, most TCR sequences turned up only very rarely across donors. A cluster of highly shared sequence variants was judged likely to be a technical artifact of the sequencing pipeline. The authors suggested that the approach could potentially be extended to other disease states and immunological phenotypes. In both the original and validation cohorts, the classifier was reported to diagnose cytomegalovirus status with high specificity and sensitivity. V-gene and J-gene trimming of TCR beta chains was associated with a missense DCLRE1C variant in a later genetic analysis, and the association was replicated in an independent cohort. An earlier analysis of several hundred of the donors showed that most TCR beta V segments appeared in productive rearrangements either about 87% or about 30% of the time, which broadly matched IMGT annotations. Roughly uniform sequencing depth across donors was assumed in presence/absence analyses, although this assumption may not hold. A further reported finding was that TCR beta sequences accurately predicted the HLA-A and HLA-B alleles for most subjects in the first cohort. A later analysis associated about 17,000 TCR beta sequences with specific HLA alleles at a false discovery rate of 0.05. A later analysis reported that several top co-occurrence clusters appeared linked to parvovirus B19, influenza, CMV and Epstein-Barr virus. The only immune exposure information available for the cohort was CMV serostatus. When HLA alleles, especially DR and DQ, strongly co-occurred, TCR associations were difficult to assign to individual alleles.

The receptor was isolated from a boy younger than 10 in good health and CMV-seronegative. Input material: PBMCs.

The DNA reads TGTGCCAGCAGCCCCTGGACAGTGAACACTGAAGCTTTCTTT. Translated, this is CASSPWTVNTEAFF. Here the chain combines TRBV9 and TRBJ1-1, with TRBD1 tentatively as D gene (6 bases match). The cysteine opens and the phenylalanine closes a CDR3 of 14 amino acids. Only the CDR3 region is kept as DNA, spanning 42 bases read in frame from base 1. Trimming costs V 4 bases and J 0 bases, and their ends lie 10 bases apart. CDR1 SGDLS and CDR2 YYNGEE were looked up in the germline V gene.